This entry concerns a single TCR beta chain. Its antigen is as yet unknown. This entry belongs to a study of cytomegalovirus exposure and HLA in healthy donors. Trimming shortened V by 1 base and J by 0 bases, and 6 bases separated the two germline ends. Germline loops: CDR1 LNHDA, CDR2 SQIVND (reference sequence). This CDR3 comprises 15 residues. Study-wide results and limits: Links to common viral pathogens appeared, in a later analysis, for several of the most significant clusters. With DRB1 most and HLA-C fewest, TCR association rates differed between HLA loci in a later analysis. There were some public TCRs occurring in many donors, but most TCR sequences were rare.

The PCR used 60 Vbeta and 13 Jbeta primers. Authors' processing steps: In a later analysis, of roughly 73 million unique beta chains, roughly 10 million appeared in at least two donors. TCRdb keeps only in-frame clones here, not all; method: immunoSEQ multiplex PCR. The V and J calls and the clone size are those of that table, but D and trimming were determined from the DNA. This sample has approximately 170,000 clones, with approximately 80% found just once. The V call is TRBV19, the J call TRBJ2-2; possible D gene TRBD1, 6 bases. Sequences were obtained from PBMCs. This receptor was identified in a male donor in good health and CMV-seronegative. CDR3: CASSIGTANTGELFF. The CDR3 nucleotides read TGTGCCAGTAGTATAGGGACAGCGAACACCGGGGAGCTGTTTTTT.